This T cell receptor beta chain is from a study of shared clonotypes between healthy human individuals. Germline values: CDR1 SGHAT, CDR2 FQNNGV. Trimming left V 1 base short and J 5 bases short, with 14 bases between. The length of the CDR3 is 16 residues. Here immunoSEQ multiplex PCR was the method, and the copy in TCRdb shows in-frame clones only, minus some. The sample holds about 980,000 clones, about three quarters seen once. The sample consisted of memory CD4+ T cells sorted from blood. As for subset: CD45RA-negative fraction. This chain uses TRBV11-2 with TRBJ2-2, with D perhaps being TRBD1 or TRBD2 (5 bases each). This TCR was recovered from a man younger than 35 in good health. This chain's CDR3 is CASSLGEGKRTGELFF. For the CDR3, the DNA is TGTGCCAGCAGCTTAGGTGAGGGGAAACGGACCGGGGAGCTGTTTTTT.